The 12 T cell receptor beta chains listed next were all sequenced from one sample in a study of blood T cell repertoires in COVID-19. Sequencing used immunoSEQ multiplex PCR; TCRdb keeps in-frame clones, though not all of them. The sample holds some 300,000 clones, nearly 90% seen once. Sequencing input: peripheral blood. These TCRs come from a woman younger than 45 with COVID-19, enrolled during active disease.

The chain combines TRBV5-5 with TRBJ1-3; no reliable D call. This CDR3 has 16 amino acids. Trimming shortened V by 0 bases and J by 1 base, and 11 bases separated the two germline ends. The germline CDR1 and CDR2 sequences are SGHKS and YYEKEE (reference sequence). The CDR3 bases are TGTGCCAGCAGCTTGGTACTTTCTCGGTCTGGAAACACCATATATTTT. As protein: CASSLVLSRSGNTIYF.

In DNA form, the CDR3 reads TGTGCCAGTAGTATAGTGGCAGGCCAGCCTGCCGAGCAGTACTTC. This translates into CASSIVAGQPAEQYF. The chain is built from TRBV19 and TRBJ2-7; unclear D gene. V dropped 1 base and J dropped 6 bases, with 16 bases sitting between them. This CDR3 region has 15 residues. The germline V gene has CDR1 LNHDA and CDR2 SQIVND (reference sequence). Together with reference TRBV19 and TRBJ2-7, the CDR3 gives the full variable domain: DGGITQSPKYLFRKEGQNVTLSCEQNLNHDAMYWYRQDPGQGLRLIYYSQIVNDFQKGDIAEGYSVSREKKESFPLTVTSAQKNPTAFYLCASSIVAGQPAEQYFGPGTRLTVT.

The chain recombines TRBV4-2 with TRBJ1-6; no definite D call. Germline V gene data show CDR1 as LGHNA and CDR2 as YNFKEQ. The CDR3 is 15 amino acids. V gave up 0 bases and J gave up 6 bases, with 9 bases separating them. In DNA, the CDR3 is TGTGCCAGCAGCCAAGATGAATCACTTAATTCACCCCTCCACTTT. Translated, it gives CASSQDESLNSPLHF.

For the CDR3, the DNA is TGTGCCAGCACCAGGGGGCTGGGGGAGACCCAGTACTTC. Translated: CASTRGLGETQYF. The chain carries TRBV2 and TRBJ2-5; TRBD1 matches 8 bases. This CDR3 is 13 amino acids long. Germline assignment: CDR1 SNHLY and CDR2 FYNNEI. The V and J ends lost 7 bases and 5 bases, in that order; junction bases with no gene match: 6.

This clone appeared once. The chain combines TRBV13 with TRBJ2-3, with 8 bases matching TRBD2. The CDR3 is 18 residues long. With 3 bases clipped from V and 4 bases from J, the junction kept 15 bases outside the gene matches. The V gene's germline CDR1 is PRHDT and CDR2 FYEKMQ (reference sequence). The CDR3 DNA is TGTGCCAGCAGCTTGGTAGCGGGGAGAAGCTTTGCCTCAGATACGCAGTATTTT. Translation gives CASSLVAGRSFASDTQYF.

The V call is TRBV6-5, the J call TRBJ2-7; TRBD2 matches 7 bases. Germline V gene lookup returns CDR1 MNHEY and CDR2 SVGAGI. V lost 7 bases to trimming and J lost 7 bases; unmatched junction nucleotides: 7. The CDR3 spans 12 residues. As DNA, the CDR3 is TGTGCCAGCAACGCTGGAGCGGGAGAGCAGTACGTC. This encodes CASNAGAGEQYV.

This clone was detected only once. The chain links TRBV6-2 or TRBV6-3 to TRBJ1-5; tentative D call: TRBD1 (6 bases). This CDR3 spans 16 amino acids. The germline V gene has CDR1 MNHEY and CDR2 SVGEGT. Trimming stripped 5 bases from V and 2 bases from J, with 16 bases between. The CDR3 DNA follows: TGTGCCAGCAGTCCCGGCGGGGGGGCGGGCAATCAGCCCCAGCATTTT. It codes for CASSPGGGAGNQPQHF.

In DNA form, the CDR3 reads TGTGCCAGCAGTTACGACCGGGACAGGGGGTTCGATGAGCAGTTCTTC. It encodes CASSYDRDRGFDEQFF. V is TRBV6-5 and J is TRBJ2-1; 11 nucleotides agree with TRBD1. From germline, CDR1 is MNHEY and CDR2 SVGAGI. The CDR3 consists of 16 residues. The V gene end was trimmed by 2 bases and the J gene end by 8 bases; junction bases not matched to a gene: 8.

This clone was recorded once. The chain carries TRBV15 and TRBJ1-5; D may be TRBD1 (6 bases). The V gene's germline CDR1 is LNHNV and CDR2 YYDKDF (reference sequence). The V gene lost 0 bases and the J gene lost 6 bases, with 12 bases spanning the gap. CDR3 length: 15 amino acids. The CDR3 bases are TGTGCCACCAGCAGAGATTATGGGGGCGGTCAGCCCCAGCATTTT. Translating it yields CATSRDYGGGQPQHF.

The rearrangement links TRBV6-6 to TRBJ2-7, with 8 bases aligning to TRBD2. V lost 5 bases, J lost 5 bases, and 11 bases stayed unmatched. The CDR3 runs 15 residues. Germline loops: CDR1 MNHNY, CDR2 SVGAGI (reference sequence). The CDR3 region has the DNA TGTGCCAGCAGTCCGGGACTAGGCTCCGATAACGAGCAGTACTTC. Translating gives CASSPGLGSDNEQYF.

The rearrangement joins TRBV6-1 to TRBJ1-6; D unclear. Germline V gives CDR1 MNHNS, CDR2 SASEGT. Trimming took off 2 bases at V and 7 bases at J, with 24 bases between the two ends. The CDR3 length is 19 residues. CDR3 coding DNA: TGTGCCAGCAGTGAACTGACTTACCTGGAGGGTACCTTCAATTCACCCCTCCACTTT. Translating it yields CASSELTYLEGTFNSPLHF.

The rearrangement uses TRBV19 and TRBJ1-1; maybe TRBD1 (5 bases). The CDR3 sequence is 14 residues long. V was trimmed by 2 bases and J by 4 bases, leaving 11 bases between them. Germline V gene data show CDR1 as LNHDA and CDR2 as SQIVND (reference sequence). Here the CDR3 DNA reads TGTGCCAGTAGTATATTTTCGGGGGGCACTGAAGCTTTCTTT. This sequence encodes CASSIFSGGTEAFF.